The sample holds one count of the clone carrying this TCR beta chain. Its matching antigen is unknown. Profiled with immunoSEQ multiplex PCR; TCRdb holds only in-frame clones, not every one. The table lists roughly 100,000 clones, approximately 90% of them singletons, with approximately 0.07% in the top ten. The data derive from a study of graft-versus-host responses after intestinal transplantation. Turning to the study itself: Recipients had transplants, and these were multivisceral, liver-intestinal, or isolated intestinal. Every recipient underwent anti-thymocyte globulin induction, then tacrolimus and steroids for approximately 3 years. Study-level findings and limits: Allografts of patients with graft-donor T cell macrochimerism showed high graft-versus-host to host-versus-graft clone ratios. Early declines in HvG clones that occurred post-transplant were associated with peak circulating GvH clone levels.

The TCR was taken from a human donor who was the organ donor for an intestinal transplant. The material was unstimulated CD8+ T cells sorted from spleen or lymph node cells, obtained before transplant.

CDR3 loop: CASSIGGSELFF. CDR3 DNA: TGTGCCAGTAGTATCGGGGGGTCGGAGCTGTTTTTT. V usage is TRBV19 and J usage is TRBJ2-2; TRBD2 aligns across 7 bases. Trimming at V came to 3 bases and at J to 10 bases, leaving 2 bases not matched to a gene. The V gene's germline CDR1 is LNHDA and CDR2 SQIVND (reference sequence). This CDR3 contains 12 residues.